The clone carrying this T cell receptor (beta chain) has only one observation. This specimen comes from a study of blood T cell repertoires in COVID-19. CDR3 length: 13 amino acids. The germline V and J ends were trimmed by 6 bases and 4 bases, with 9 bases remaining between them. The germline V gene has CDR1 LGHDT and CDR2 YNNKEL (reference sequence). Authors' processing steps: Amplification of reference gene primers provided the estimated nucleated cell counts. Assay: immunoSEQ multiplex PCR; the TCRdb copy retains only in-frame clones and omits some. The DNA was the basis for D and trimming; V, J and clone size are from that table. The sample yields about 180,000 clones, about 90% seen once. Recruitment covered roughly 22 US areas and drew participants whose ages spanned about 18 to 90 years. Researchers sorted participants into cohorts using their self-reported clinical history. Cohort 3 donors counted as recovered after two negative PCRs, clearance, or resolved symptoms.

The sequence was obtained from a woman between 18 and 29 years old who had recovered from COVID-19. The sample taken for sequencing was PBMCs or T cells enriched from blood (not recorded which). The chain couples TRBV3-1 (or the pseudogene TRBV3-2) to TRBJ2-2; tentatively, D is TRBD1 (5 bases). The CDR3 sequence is CASSRQITGELFF. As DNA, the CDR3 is TGTGCCAGCAGTCGACAGATCACCGGGGAGCTGTTTTTT.